These 28 T cell receptor beta chains were all obtained from the same sample, sequenced in a study of shared clonotypes between healthy human individuals. Naive CD8 isolation took CD45RO-negative cells positively selected for CCR7 and excluded terminally differentiated effector memory CD45RA+ cells. Here immunoSEQ multiplex PCR was the method, and the copy in TCRdb shows in-frame clones only, minus some. This sample yields fewer than 1 million clones, of which roughly 96% are seen a single time; under 0.3% belongs to the top ten. The sample taken for sequencing was naive CD8+ T cells sorted from blood. These receptors originate from a man aged 30 to 39 in good health.

The rearrangement uses TRBV29-1 and TRBJ2-1; no definite D call. V was cut by 6 bases and J by 10 bases, with 10 bases left in between. CDR1 is SQVTM, CDR2 ANQGSEA, per germline. The CDR3 spans 10 residues. The CDR3 DNA is TGCAGCGTCCGACGGATGGAGCAGTTCTTC. Translation gives CSVRRMEQFF.

This clone was seen just once. The rearrangement uses TRBV11-2 and TRBJ1-1; D gene uncertain. This CDR3 comprises 18 residues. V lost 5 bases and J 0 bases, leaving 22 bases between the germline ends. CDR1 is SGHAT and CDR2 is FQNNGV in the germline V gene. The CDR3 DNA sequence: TGTGCCAGCAGCCCCATCTTAAATCGCCGCGACATGAACACTGAAGCTTTCTTT. Its translation: CASSPILNRRDMNTEAFF.

The chain has TRBV6-4 and TRBJ1-3; D call uncertain. CDR3 length: 16 amino acids. Trimming took 0 bases from V and 3 from J, leaving 12 bases between them. Germline-derived CDR1 and CDR2 are MRHNA and SNTAGT. The DNA of the CDR3 is TGTGCCAGCAGTGACTCTCTCCGTGGGTTTGGAAACACCATATATTTT. It codes for CASSDSLRGFGNTIYF.

This clone was seen once. The chain couples TRBV27 to TRBJ2-3; D is unresolved. There are 13 residues in the CDR3. The V end lost 2 bases, the J end lost 4 bases, and 7 bases lay between the germline ends. The germline CDR1 and CDR2 sequences are MNHEY and SMNVEV (reference sequence). CDR3 sequence: CASSLVFSDTQYF. The DNA of the CDR3 is TGTGCCAGCAGTTTAGTTTTCTCAGATACGCAGTATTTT.

The V call is TRBV27, the J call TRBJ1-1, with a tentative D call TRBD1 (5 bases). Germline V gene lookup returns CDR1 MNHEY and CDR2 SMNVEV (reference sequence). CDR3 length equals 13 residues. Trimming removed 4 bases from V and 5 bases from J, with 11 bases in between. The CDR3 sequence: CASSSAGLTEAFF. In DNA, the CDR3 is TGTGCCAGCAGTTCAGCGGGGCTGACTGAAGCTTTCTTT.

This chain's CDR3 is CASSLKGLADNEQFF. The CDR3 nucleotides read TGTGCCAGCAGCTTAAAGGGACTAGCGGACAATGAGCAGTTCTTC. This rearrangement joins TRBV13 to TRBJ2-1; 11 bases are shared with TRBD2. The CDR3 totals 15 residues. CDR1 and CDR2 from the germline V gene are PRHDT and FYEKMQ (reference sequence). The trim removed 2 bases at V and 5 bases at J, leaving 2 bases unmatched.

V and J are TRBV2 and TRBJ2-1, with no clear D. The germline V gene has CDR1 SNHLY and CDR2 FYNNEI. V dropped 0 bases and J dropped 0 bases, with 15 bases sitting between them. This CDR3 contains 18 residues. CDR3 sequence: CASSEARSLLSSYNEQFF. In nucleotides, the CDR3 is TGTGCCAGCAGTGAAGCGCGGTCTCTCCTAAGCTCCTACAATGAGCAGTTCTTC.

The chain recombines TRBV7-3 with TRBJ2-1; 13 bases agree with TRBD2. Losses at the gene ends were 5 bases for V and 5 bases for J; bases not matched to a gene: 9. CDR3 length equals 17 residues. From germline, CDR1 is SGHTA and CDR2 FQGTGA. CDR3: CASSLPPGTSGNNEQFF. In DNA form, the CDR3 reads TGTGCCAGCAGCCTCCCCCCTGGGACTAGCGGGAACAATGAGCAGTTCTTC. Together with reference TRBV7-3 and TRBJ2-1, the CDR3 gives the full variable domain: GAGVSQTPSNKVTEKGKYVELRCDPISGHTALYWYRQSLGQGPEFLIYFQGTGAADDSGLPNDRFFAVRPEGSVSTLKIQRTERGDSAVYLCASSLPPGTSGNNEQFFGPGTRLTVL.

The rearrangement uses TRBV19 and TRBJ1-1; 8 bases are shared with TRBD1. After removal of 3 bases from V and 11 bases from J, the junction contained 8 bases not matched to a gene. The CDR3 has 13 amino acids. Germline V gene sequence: CDR1 LNHDA, CDR2 SQIVND (reference sequence). The CDR3 here is CASSISTGVDAFF. DNA for the CDR3: TGTGCCAGTAGTATCTCGACAGGGGTCGATGCTTTCTTT. Together with reference TRBV19 and TRBJ1-1, the CDR3 gives the full variable domain: DGGITQSPKYLFRKEGQNVTLSCEQNLNHDAMYWYRQDPGQGLRLIYYSQIVNDFQKGDIAEGYSVSREKKESFPLTVTSAQKNPTAFYLCASSISTGVDAFFGQGTRLTVV.

The J gene is TRBJ2-1, the V gene TRBV4-1; D not resolved. CDR1 MGHRA and CDR2 YSYEKL come from the germline V gene. Trimming took off 2 bases at V and 7 bases at J, with 18 bases between the two ends. The CDR3 covers 16 residues. The CDR3 nucleotides read TGCGCCAGCAGCCAACGGGCCTCTAATGTCCGTAATGAGCAGTTCTTC. Translated: CASSQRASNVRNEQFF.

The chain is built from TRBV7-9 and TRBJ2-7; TRBD1 aligns across 10 bases. Trimming at V came to 10 bases and at J to 5 bases, leaving 8 bases not matched to a gene. CDR1 is SEHNR and CDR2 is FQNEAQ in the germline V gene (reference sequence). The length of the CDR3 is 13 residues. CDR3 in amino acids: CATDRGRIDEQYF. CDR3 nucleotide sequence: TGTGCCACTGACAGGGGGCGAATCGACGAGCAGTACTTC.

The chain recombines TRBV30 with TRBJ1-1; 7 bases are a match to TRBD1. The CDR3 has 12 residues. V shed 5 bases, J shed 1 base, and the junction held 1 base outside the gene matches. Germline V gene data show CDR1 as GTSNPN and CDR2 as SVGIG (reference sequence). CDR3 residues: CAWDRENTEAFF. The DNA of the CDR3 is TGTGCCTGGGACAGGGAGAACACTGAAGCTTTCTTT.

The chain is built from TRBV21-1 and TRBJ2-7; the table's D call of TRBD2 was not tested on the DNA. TRBV21-1 is a pseudogene. The CDR3 contains 17 residues. The CDR3 bases are TGTGCCAGCACGGGGGCACCCAACGGGACTAGTTCTTGCGAGCAGTACTTC. Its protein product is CASTGAPNGTSSCEQYF.

CDR3 loop: CASTPGGTSWYNEQFF. The DNA for the CDR3 is TGTGCCAGCACCCCGGGGGGGACTAGCTGGTACAATGAGCAGTTCTTC. V is TRBV27 and J is TRBJ2-1, with 9 bases fitting TRBD2. The trim removed 7 bases at V and 4 bases at J, leaving 11 bases unmatched. The CDR3 length is 16 residues. Germline V lookup: CDR1 MNHEY, CDR2 SMNVEV (reference sequence).

The V gene is TRBV9, the J gene TRBJ2-3; no clear D. Germline assignment: CDR1 SGDLS and CDR2 YYNGEE. The CDR3 sequence is 13 residues long. Trimming left V 0 bases short and J 5 bases short, with 7 bases between. In DNA, the CDR3 is TGTGCCAGCAGCGTAGTCTCCCAAGATACGCAGTATTTT. Encoded protein: CASSVVSQDTQYF.

This clone has only one observation. V is TRBV2 and J is TRBJ2-3; 7 bases fit TRBD1. V shed 7 bases and J 6 bases; nucleotides not matched to a gene: 13. CDR1 is SNHLY and CDR2 is FYNNEI in the germline V gene. The CDR3 totals 15 residues. The CDR3 DNA follows: TGTGCCAGCACGAGATCGACAGGGTTTGGGGATACGCAGTATTTT. It is translated as CASTRSTGFGDTQYF.

The chain employs TRBV14 and TRBJ2-5, with 9 bases fitting TRBD2. V shed 6 bases, J shed 2 bases, and the junction held 10 bases outside the gene matches. Germline-derived CDR1 and CDR2 are SGHDN and FVKESK. The CDR3 consists of 16 residues. The CDR3 protein is CASSPSSLAGQETQYF. The CDR3 region has the DNA TGTGCCAGCAGTCCATCGAGTCTAGCGGGACAAGAGACCCAGTACTTC.

This chain joins TRBV7-6 and TRBJ2-1; the D is unclear. CDR1 is SGHVS, CDR2 FNYEAQ, per germline. The CDR3 has 14 amino acids. The V end was cut by 5 bases, the J end by 7 bases, with 15 bases between. The CDR3 here is CASSLSEAPNEQFF. The CDR3 nucleotides are TGTGCCAGCAGCCTATCCGAGGCCCCAAATGAGCAGTTCTTC.

The chain recombines TRBV7-2 with TRBJ2-1; D not resolved. Germline assignment: CDR1 SGHTA and CDR2 FQGNSA. The CDR3 totals 13 residues. Trimming took 1 base from V and 5 from J, leaving 6 bases between them. CDR3 sequence reads: CASSLVVHNEQFF. CDR3 in DNA: TGTGCCAGCAGCTTAGTGGTCCACAATGAGCAGTTCTTC.

The chain joins TRBV6-1 to TRBJ2-7; weak D call: TRBD1 (6 bases). Germline-derived CDR1 and CDR2 are MNHNS and SASEGT. V was shortened by 0 bases and J by 4 bases, with 10 bases between the two germline ends. The CDR3 has 14 residues. DNA for the CDR3: TGTGCCAGCAGTGAAGCGGGACACGGATACGAGCAGTACTTC. Its protein product is CASSEAGHGYEQYF.

The chain carries TRBV7-2 and TRBJ1-3; 7 bases line up with TRBD1. The ends lost 5 bases at V and 3 bases at J; junction bases unmatched: 10. The CDR3 extends over 16 amino acids. CDR1 and CDR2 from the germline V gene are SGHTA and FQGNSA. The CDR3 spells CASSDRALPLGNTIYF. The DNA of the CDR3 is TGTGCCAGCAGCGACAGGGCCCTTCCTCTTGGAAACACCATATATTTT.

The genes are TRBV5-1 and TRBJ2-7, with 9 positions matching TRBD1. Germline-derived CDR1 and CDR2 are SGHRS and YFSETQ. V lost 7 bases and J lost 2; bases outside the gene matches: 7. CDR3 size: 14 residues. CDR3: CASVPGQGTYEQYF. For the CDR3, the DNA is TGCGCCAGCGTACCGGGACAGGGAACCTACGAGCAGTACTTC.

This chain links TRBV2 with TRBJ2-1; 7 bases agree with TRBD2. This CDR3 region has 11 residues. Germline assignment: CDR1 SNHLY and CDR2 FYNNEI. V lost 8 bases and J lost 11; bases outside the gene matches: 6. The CDR3 is CASLGSGKQFF. The CDR3 nucleotides are TGTGCCAGCCTGGGGAGCGGGAAGCAGTTCTTC.

This rearrangement joins TRBV21-1 to TRBJ2-1; whether TRBD1, the table's D call, matches the DNA was not checked. TRBV21-1 is a recognized pseudogene. The CDR3 covers 20 residues. The DNA for the CDR3 is TGTGCCAGCAGCTCCGTATCGGTGGTTTGGGCAGGTTTTCCCTACAATGAGCAGTTCTTC. As protein: CASSSVSVVWAGFPYNEQFF.

The gene calls are TRBV9 and TRBJ2-3; 10 nucleotides align to TRBD2. This CDR3 contains 15 residues. The junction had 4 bases not matched to a gene; V was cut back by 6 bases and J by 0 bases. Germline V gene data show CDR1 as SGDLS and CDR2 as YYNGEE. CDR3 coding DNA: TGTGCCAGCATCCGGACTAGCGGAAGCACAGATACGCAGTATTTT. Protein sequence: CASIRTSGSTDTQYF.

CDR3 protein: CASSPWTESGDTQYF. The CDR3 region has the DNA TGCGCCAGCAGCCCCTGGACTGAGAGCGGAGATACGCAGTATTTT. The V and J genes are TRBV4-1 and TRBJ2-3; weak D call: TRBD2 (5 bases). V was clipped by 4 bases and J by 5 bases, with 16 bases between them. The CDR3 extends over 15 amino acids. Germline assignment: CDR1 MGHRA and CDR2 YSYEKL.

The V call is TRBV9, the J call TRBJ1-5, with D hard to call. The CDR3 spans 13 residues. The ends were cut back, 3 bases at V and 0 bases at J, with 4 bases in the middle. The germline CDR1 and CDR2 sequences are SGDLS and YYNGEE. CDR3 nucleotide sequence: TGTGCCAGCAGCGGAGGTAGCAATCAGCCCCAGCATTTT. Amino acids: CASSGGSNQPQHF.

V is TRBV14 and J is TRBJ2-7; D call uncertain. The CDR3 is 15 amino acids. The V and J ends lost 1 base and 3 bases respectively, with 13 bases between them. Germline V gives CDR1 SGHDN, CDR2 FVKESK. The CDR3 coding sequence is TGTGCCAGCAGCCAAGTTCCCGGTACGATCTACGAGCAGTACTTC. It is translated as CASSQVPGTIYEQYF.